This is a list of T cell receptor beta chains from one sample in a study of blood T cell repertoires in COVID-19. Sequencing used immunoSEQ multiplex PCR; TCRdb keeps in-frame clones, though not all of them. The sample shows around 400,000 clones, about 90% of them seen only once. Sequenced material: peripheral blood. Receptors were obtained from an older woman with COVID-19, enrolled during active disease. Both conserved end residues are part of each CDR3. D genes are given only for firm matches. Clone sizes are given selectively: once, few, many, or a class where the clone is expanded.

abundance	d_gene	v_gene	j_gene	CDR3nt	CDR3aa
.	.	TRBV28	TRBJ1-5	TGTGCCAGCAGTTTATACCGGGATCAGCCCCAGCATTTT	CASSLYRDQPQHF
.	.	TRBV27	TRBJ1-2	TGTGCCAGCACCGGGGGAGGGGGCTACACCTTC	CASTGGGGYTF
.	TRBD2	TRBV5-1	TRBJ2-3	TGCGCCAGCAGCTTCAGGGACTACGAAAGCGGGACGCAGTATTTT	CASSFRDYESGTQYF
.	TRBD1	TRBV7-9	TRBJ1-2	TGTGCCAGCAGGCCCGGGACAGGTGGCCTTAATGGCTACACCTTC	CASRPGTGGLNGYTF
.	.	TRBV27	TRBJ2-7	TGTGCCAGCAGTGAACCAGGACAGAGCTCCTACGAGCAGTACTTC	CASSEPGQSSYEQYF
.	.	TRBV6-7	TRBJ1-3	TGTGCCAGCAGTTCCCTACCTTACAGCCCGAGCTCTGGAAACACCATATATTTT	CASSSLPYSPSSGNTIYF
once	.	TRBV28	TRBJ1-6	TGTGCCAGCAGATCAGGATCCCCCTATAATTCACCCCTCCACTTT	CASRSGSPYNSPLHF
.	TRBD1	TRBV28	TRBJ1-2	TGTGCCAGCAGTACCACAGGGGGTAGACTCTATGGCTACACCTTC	CASSTTGGRLYGYTF
.	TRBD1	TRBV28	TRBJ1-1	TGTGCCAGCAGGCTCAGACAGGGATCAAGGGCTTTCTTT	CASRLRQGSRAFF
.	TRBD2	TRBV7-6	TRBJ2-7	TGTGCCAGCAGCTTAGCCAGCGGGGGGACCTACGAGCAGTACTTC	CASSLASGGTYEQYF
.	.	TRBV5-5	TRBJ2-1	TGTGCCAGCAGCTTGTGGCCCCGGGGTCTACCCTACAATGAGCAGTTCTTC	CASSLWPRGLPYNEQFF
.	TRBD1	TRBV19	TRBJ2-7	TGTGCCAGTAGTATAAGGACAGGGCCGAGAGAGCAGTACTTC	CASSIRTGPREQYF
.	.	TRBV10-2	TRBJ1-2	TGCGCCAGCAGAGACACAGGGCCTAAGGATGGCTACACCTTC	CASRDTGPKDGYTF
.	TRBD2	TRBV5-1	TRBJ2-2	TGCGCCAGCAGCCTAGCTAGCGGGGGGTTCACCGGGGAGCTGTTTTTT	CASSLASGGFTGELFF
.	.	TRBV5-1	TRBJ2-2	TGCGCCAGCAGCTTGGGGGCTGGCACCGGGGAGCTGTTTTTT	CASSLGAGTGELFF